This T cell receptor (beta chain) was profiled in a study of CD8 T cells in ankylosing spondylitis. Study findings and constraints: Blood of patients with ankylosing spondylitis appeared to be characterized by a TCR beta motif of several highly homologous variants.

This clonotype was recorded at least ten times. Its antigen is unidentified. Using quantitative 5'-RACE with molecular barcodes, the authors made TCR beta libraries. TCRdb passed the 5' RACE reads through MiXCR, listing each CDR3 protein once. Of more than 500,000 distinct CDR3 sequences listed, 5.3% are singletons. This CDR3 has 14 amino acids. Germline CDR1 is SQVTM and CDR2 is ANQGSEA. V lost 6 bases and J lost 5; bases outside the gene matches: 8. V gene TRBV29-1 combines with J gene TRBJ2-5; 11 positions agree with TRBD2. The receptor comes from a male donor with ankylosing spondylitis. Source material: blood, either unsorted or a sorted T cell fraction (not recorded which). CDR3 in DNA: TGCAGCGTCCTGGGGACTAGCGGTCAGGAGACCCAGTACTTC. Translating gives CSVLGTSGQETQYF.